This TCR beta chain was sequenced in a study of T cell changes during pregnancy in multiple sclerosis. This clone was seen a single time. The germline V gene encodes CDR1 KGHSH and CDR2 LQKENI. Deletions cut 3 bases from V and 5 bases from J, with 13 bases between. This CDR3 is built from 14 residues. Sequencing was performed with immunoSEQ multiplex PCR; in TCRdb, only in-frame clones are kept and a portion is missing. The sample yields about 56,000 clones, approximately 90% seen once. Sequencing used peripheral blood, obtained in the first trimester of pregnancy. This rearrangement joins TRBV18 to TRBJ2-5, with a weak D call TRBD1 (6 bases). The TCR comes from a female donor in good health, enrolled as a control in a pregnancy study. The CDR3 region is CASSPGQSWETQYF. The CDR3 region has the DNA TGTGCCAGCTCACCCGGACAGTCCTGGGAGACCCAGTACTTC.